Reported below is one T cell receptor (beta chain). Antigen unknown. Trimming took 2 bases from V and 2 from J, leaving 14 bases between them. From germline, CDR1 is SGHRS and CDR2 YFSETQ. The CDR3 length is 16 residues. TCRdb's copy holds only in-frame clones and misses some; the assay was immunoSEQ multiplex PCR. The sample lists about 58,000 clones; roughly 77% were seen once. The data derive from a study of OX40 agonist ivuxolimab in advanced cancers. Study conclusions and caveats: Expanded peripheral T cell antigen specificity was not determined.

This clonotype was sampled from an adult with an advanced solid tumor such as melanoma, head and neck, liver or kidney cancer. The V and J genes are TRBV5-1 and TRBJ2-1, with D maybe TRBD2 (6 bases). The sequencing used CD4+ or CD8+ T cells sorted from blood, collected in a trial of the OX40 agonist ivuxolimab. CDR3 protein: CASSFRDFRAYNEQFF. The CDR3 region has the DNA TGCGCCAGCAGCTTCCGGGACTTCCGAGCCTACAATGAGCAGTTCTTC.